This is a list of T cell receptor beta chains from one sample in a study of T-cell memory formation after mild COVID-19. TCRdb itself ran the 5' RACE reads through MiXCR, one entry per CDR3 protein. Counted here are fewer than 300,000 distinct CDR3 sequences, 16% occurring once; the ten biggest clones make up around 23%. Source material: PBMCs or a T cell subset sorted from them (not recorded which). The origin of the receptors is a man younger than 35 who had mild COVID-19 (a few samples of this study predate the infection). Cell type and time point are not known. Each CDR3 is given with its conserved first and last residue. The D gene is left open where the match is weak. The size entry is marked missing in some rows and otherwise reads once, few, many or a size class.

v_call	j_call	clone_size	d_call	cdr3_nt	cdr3_aa
TRBV5-6	TRBJ1-1	few	NA	TGTGCCAGCAGCCCCCGGTGGGGGCTAGGTACTGAAGCTTTCTTT	CASSPRWGLGTEAFF
TRBV5-1	TRBJ1-4	few	NA	TGCGCCAGCAGCCCCACCGGCTCGGGGAATGAAAAACTGTTTTTT	CASSPTGSGNEKLFF
TRBV28	TRBJ1-4	NA	TRBD1	TGTGCCAGCAGTTCATACAGGGGAGCAACTAATGAAAAACTGTTTTTT	CASSSYRGATNEKLFF
TRBV7-9	TRBJ2-5	once	NA	TGTGCCAGCAGCGCGTGGGGAGTGGAGACCCAGTACTTC	CASSAWGVETQYF
TRBV20-1	TRBJ1-5	NA	NA	TGCAGTGCCCCGGGACCGAGGGCGGATAGCAATCAGCCCCAGCATTTT	CSAPGPRADSNQPQHF
TRBV7-9	TRBJ2-1	many	TRBD1	TGTGCCAGCAGTTGGACAGGGGGTACCAACAATGAGCAGTTCTTC	CASSWTGGTNNEQFF
TRBV7-9	TRBJ2-2	NA	NA	TGTGCCAGCAGCTTTCAGAGGGCAATAAGGACCGGGGAGCTGTTTTTT	CASSFQRAIRTGELFF
TRBV12-3/TRBV12-4	TRBJ2-2	few	TRBD1	TGTGCCAGCAGGGGACAGGGGGCCCCCGGGGAGCTGTTTTTT	CASRGQGAPGELFF
TRBV5-5	TRBJ1-6	few	NA	TGTGCCAGCAGCTTGGGCCACGTCTCCCGTGGATATAATTCACCCCTCCACTTT	CASSLGHVSRGYNSPLHF
TRBV20-1	TRBJ1-1	NA	NA	TGCAGTGCTCACGGACCGAACACTGAAGCTTTCTTT	CSAHGPNTEAFF
TRBV10-3	TRBJ2-5	few	NA	TGTGCCATCAGTGAGCTTTTCCCCGCGAGGGGAGAGACCCAGTACTTC	CAISELFPARGETQYF
TRBV5-1	TRBJ1-5	many	NA	TGCGCCAGCAGCTTGGCCGGGCAGGAAAATCAGCCCCAGCATTTT	CASSLAGQENQPQHF
TRBV6-2/TRBV6-3	TRBJ2-1	NA	NA	TGTGCCAGCAGTTGGAATTTTGAGCAGTTCTTC	CASSWNFEQFF
TRBV6-5	TRBJ1-5	many	NA	TGTGCCAGCAAGCCCCAGGGGCGCCTCATTCAGCCCCAGCATTTT	CASKPQGRLIQPQHF
TRBV6-2/TRBV6-3	TRBJ1-5	few	NA	TGTGCCAGCAGTGCATTAGGGGCGAATCAGCCCCAGCATTTT	CASSALGANQPQHF
TRBV20-1	TRBJ1-1	many	NA	TGCAGTGCTAGAGTTGCCACGAGGAACACTGAAGCTTTCTTT	CSARVATRNTEAFF
TRBV14	TRBJ2-5	few	NA	TGTGCCAGCAGCCAAGACGTCTTGACCCAGTACTTC	CASSQDVLTQYF
TRBV30	TRBJ2-5	few	NA	TGTGCCTGGACTGAAAACGGCGGGACCCAGTACTTC	CAWTENGGTQYF
TRBV10-3	TRBJ2-2	NA	TRBD2	TGTGCCATCAGTGAAATGCGCGGGACTAGCATAGACACCGGGGAGCTGTTTTTT	CAISEMRGTSIDTGELFF
TRBV11-2	TRBJ2-5	NA	NA	TGTGCCAGCAGCCCCTACGGGACCCAGTACTTC	CASSPYGTQYF